This T cell receptor (beta chain) was obtained from a study of vaccination effects on CD4 cells after COVID-19. Study-level background: The ViraFEST assay expanded antigen-specific CD4+ T cells with viral peptide pools before sequencing. The cohort was immunized with two doses of either the BNT162b2 or mRNA-1273 vaccine. Broader study findings: In the late period after vaccination, infection- and vaccine-induced clones contracted markedly.

Only in-frame clones appear in the TCRdb table, and some are missing; sequencing was by immunoSEQ multiplex PCR. Seen here are around 30,000 clones, over 55% observed once, and the top ten hold approximately 9.9%. The culture ran for approximately 10 days, and then CD4+ T cells were isolated. Absence of prior SARS-CoV-2 infection characterized the vaccine recipients, who showed negative nucleocapsid antibodies. Turning to this clone: No antigen is known for it.

CDR1 is LGHDT, CDR2 YNNKEL, per germline (reference sequence). The V and J ends lost 4 bases and 1 base respectively, with 14 bases between them. The CDR3 sequence is 15 residues long. The rearrangement joins TRBV3-1 (or the pseudogene TRBV3-2) to TRBJ2-7; no clear D. The source of this sequence is a human donor who received a COVID-19 vaccine. The sequencing here drew on CD4+ T cells from PBMCs cultured without peptide, taken before COVID-19 vaccination. In nucleotides, the CDR3 is TGTGCCAGCAGCCCCAACTTCCCCGAATCCTACGAGCAGTACTTC. Translating it yields CASSPNFPESYEQYF.